These 29 T cell receptor beta chains were sequenced from one sample in a study of T cell clonality in common variable immunodeficiency. Profiling relied on immunoSEQ multiplex PCR, and the TCRdb table lists in-frame clones only, not all of them. The repertoire consists of about 81,000 clones, none detected only once. Input material: peripheral blood mononuclear cells. The receptors stem from a person aged 18 to 70 in good health.

Regarding this clone: The CDR3 is cut off 3 residues early in the read; its end comes from the germline J gene. This chain uses TRBV2 with TRBJ1-2; maybe TRBD1 (5 bases). CDR1 is SNHLY, CDR2 FYNNEI, per germline. The ends were cut back, 4 bases at V and 4 bases at J, with 13 bases in the middle. The CDR3 loop spans 14 amino acids. The CDR3 region is CASSAWGGVYGYTF. CDR3 DNA, as far as it was read: TGTGCCAGCAGTGCGTGGGGGGGGGTCTATGGC.

This clone was observed many times. Sequencing ends 3 residues short of the CDR3 end; the germline J gene provides the rest. This sequence joins TRBV5-1 and TRBJ1-1; the match to TRBD1 covers 7 bases. The CDR3 extends over 16 amino acids. Per the germline V gene, CDR1 is SGHRS and CDR2 is YFSETQ. V shed 2 bases, J shed 1 base, and the junction held 8 bases outside the gene matches. CDR3 DNA (partial): TGCGCCAGCAGCTTTCCCCCGGGGACAGCGAACACTGAA. It codes for CASSFPPGTANTE. The entire CDR3 is CASSFPPGTANTEAFF.

This clone appeared many times. The CDR3 goes on 3 residues after the read ends, and that part is filled in from the germline J gene. The chain recombines TRBV20-1 with TRBJ2-5, with a tentative D call TRBD2 (5 bases). V lost 3 bases and J 5 bases, leaving 10 bases between the germline ends. CDR3 length equals 12 residues. The germline V gene has CDR1 DFQATT and CDR2 SNEGSKA (reference sequence). The CDR3 bases that were read are TGCAGTGCTAGGCCAGGCGGGGAGACC. Translation gives CSARPGGET. The full CDR3 protein is CSARPGGETQYF.

This clone was counted many times. The missing CDR3 end, 3 residues past where the read stops, is filled in from the germline J gene. The V and J genes are TRBV19 and TRBJ2-5; possible D gene TRBD2, 5 bases. Between the trimmed V and J ends, which lost 8 bases and 0 bases, there was a span of 13 bases. CDR1 LNHDA and CDR2 SQIVND come from the germline V gene (reference sequence). The CDR3 is 14 residues long. CDR3 amino acids: CASRTGGYQETQYF. CDR3 DNA (partial): TGTGCCAGTCGGACCGGCGGGTACCAAGAGACC.

This clone was found many times. The read is 3 residues too short to cover the CDR3 end, so that end is filled in from the germline J gene. The chain recombines TRBV6-2 or TRBV6-3 with TRBJ1-2, with a weak D call TRBD1 (5 bases). CDR3 length: 15 residues. CDR1 is MNHEY and CDR2 is SVGEGT in the germline V gene. The CDR3 DNA, read in part, is TGTGCCAGCAGTTACTGGGGCCCTGCGGGGACCGGC. It yields the protein CASSYWGPAGTG. The full-length CDR3 reads as CASSYWGPAGTGYTF.

This clone was counted ten times or more. Read sequence stops 3 residues before the CDR3 end, and the germline J gene provides the missing end. The V call is TRBV19, the J call TRBJ2-3; D is uncertain. In germline, CDR1 is LNHDA, CDR2 SQIVND (reference sequence). The CDR3 spans 13 residues. V lost 3 bases and J 6 bases, leaving 10 bases between the germline ends. The sequenced part of the CDR3 DNA is TGTGCCAGTAGTATCTTCAGTCCCGATACG. Translated, it gives CASSIFSPDT. The full CDR3 reads CASSIFSPDTQYF.

This clone was counted ten times or more. From the germline J gene comes the end of the CDR3, since the read stops 3 residues before it. V and J are TRBV10-3 and TRBJ2-3; 9 bases align to TRBD1. From germline, CDR1 is ENHRY and CDR2 SYGVKD. With 8 bases clipped from V and 2 bases from J, the junction kept 8 bases outside the gene matches. The CDR3 is made up of 15 amino acids. Incomplete CDR3 DNA: TGTGCCATCGAACCGGGACAGGGAAACACAGATACG. This encodes CAIEPGQGNTDT. The whole CDR3 sequence reads CAIEPGQGNTDTQYF.

This clone was counted a few times. Read data end 3 residues before the CDR3 end; the end is taken from the germline J gene. The chain combines TRBV27 with TRBJ2-7, with TRBD2 matching over 10 bases. Germline loops: CDR1 MNHEY, CDR2 SMNVEV (reference sequence). V was clipped by 4 bases and J by 0 bases; unmatched bases: 15. The CDR3 has 19 amino acids. The CDR3 protein is CASSSIRYPGLAISYEQYF. CDR3 DNA, as far as it was read: TGTGCCAGCAGTTCAATCAGGTACCCGGGACTAGCGATCTCCTACGAG.

There are many counts of this clone. One junction end disagrees with the germline gene, perhaps due to a read error. The CDR3 end lies 3 residues beyond the end of the read and is filled in from the germline J gene. The V call is TRBV4-2, the J call TRBJ1-4; D gene unclear. The germline CDR1 and CDR2 sequences are LGHNA and YNFKEQ. CDR3 length: 14 residues. The sequenced part of the CDR3 DNA is TGCGCCAGCAGCCAAGACCCATTATCCGGAAAA. Amino acid sequence: CASSQDPLSGK. The full CDR3 sequence reads CASSQDPLSGKLFF.

This clone was seen many times. Compared with germline, one end of the junction differs, possibly owing to a read error. This CDR3 reads CASSQVRDTGELFF. Partial CDR3 DNA: TGCGCCAGCAGCCAAGTCAGGGACACCGGGGAG. The chain couples TRBV4-2 to TRBJ2-2; TRBD1 might be the D (5 bases). The CDR3 end lies 3 residues beyond the end of the read and is filled in from the germline J gene. The CDR3 sequence is 14 residues long. CDR1 and CDR2 (germline): LGHNA, YNFKEQ.

There are many counts of this clone. The read ends 3 residues before the CDR3 terminus; that terminus is restored from the germline J gene. V usage is TRBV7-9 and J usage is TRBJ1-3; D possibly corresponds to TRBD1 (5 bases). The CDR3 extends over 10 amino acids. Germline values: CDR1 SEHNR, CDR2 FQNEAQ (reference sequence). CDR3: CASSRQGIYF. The sequenced CDR3 bases are TGTGCCAGCAGCCGCCAGGGT.

This clone was seen repeatedly, ten times or more. The CDR3 end is not reached by the read, which stops 3 residues before it; the germline J gene fills it in. This chain links TRBV3-1 (or the pseudogene TRBV3-2) with TRBJ2-1; 7 positions agree with TRBD2. J lost 7 bases, V lost 3 bases, and 9 bases had no gene match. CDR1 is LGHDT and CDR2 is YNNKEL in the germline V gene (reference sequence). This CDR3 region has 15 residues. CDR3: CASSHPSGIGNEQFF. The CDR3 bases that were read are TGTGCCAGCAGCCATCCCAGCGGGATTGGTAATGAG.

This clone was recorded at least ten times. Sequencing ends 3 residues short of the CDR3 end; the germline J gene provides the rest. V is TRBV10-1 and J is TRBJ2-7; TRBD1 is a possible D gene (6 bases). Trimming removed 3 bases from V and 0 bases from J, with 9 bases in between. CDR1 and CDR2 (germline): WNHNN, SYGVQD (reference sequence). The CDR3 length is 14 residues. CDR3 region: CASSEGGNSYEQYF. Partial CDR3 DNA: TGCGCCAGCAGTGAAGGGGGAAACTCCTACGAG.

A few counts support this clone. The sequenced fragment ends 3 residues before the CDR3 boundary, so the rest is inferred from the germline J gene. This chain connects TRBV10-2 to TRBJ1-1; the D gene is possibly TRBD1 (5 bases). The CDR3 contains 15 residues. Trimming left V 8 bases short and J 1 base short, with 17 bases between. Germline V gives CDR1 WSHSY, CDR2 SAAADI. CDR3 loop: CASLRLQGENTEAFF. Incomplete CDR3 DNA: TGCGCCAGCTTAAGACTTCAGGGAGAGAACACTGAA.

This clone has a count of ten or more. Read data end 3 residues before the CDR3 end; the end is taken from the germline J gene. The V call is TRBV19, the J call TRBJ1-2; no clear D. V shed 8 bases and J shed 2 bases, with 18 bases lying between them. The CDR3 consists of 15 residues. Germline V CDR1 and CDR2: LNHDA, SQIVND (reference sequence). The CDR3 loop reads CASEGGNRYNYGYTF. Partial CDR3 DNA: TGTGCCAGTGAGGGTGGAAACAGATACAACTATGGC. Full variable domain (remainder filled in from reference TRBV19 and TRBJ1-2): DGGITQSPKYLFRKEGQNVTLSCEQNLNHDAMYWYRQDPGQGLRLIYYSQIVNDFQKGDIAEGYSVSREKKESFPLTVTSAQKNPTAFYLCASEGGNRYNYGYTFGSGTRLTVV.

A remark on this clone: The CDR3 goes on 3 residues after the read ends, and that part is filled in from the germline J gene. The chain recombines TRBV7-2 with TRBJ2-7; the D is unclear. CDR1 and CDR2 from the germline V gene are SGHTA and FQGNSA. The length of the CDR3 is 15 residues. V was shortened by 1 base and J by 0 bases, with 10 bases between the two germline ends. The CDR3 bases that were read are TGTGCCAGCAGCTTAGGTCTACAGAGCTCCTACGAG. Translation: CASSLGLQSSYE. The whole CDR3 is CASSLGLQSSYEQYF.

This clone was picked up many times. The sequenced part of the CDR3 DNA is TGCAGTGCCACGACAGGGGGAGCCGGGGAG. Amino acid sequence: CSATTGGAGE. The CDR3 reads in full as CSATTGGAGELFF. This chain links TRBV20-1 with TRBJ2-2, with 9 bases that match TRBD1. The observed sequence ends 3 residues before the CDR3 terminus, with the missing tail filled in from the germline J gene. Looked up from germline, CDR1 is DFQATT and CDR2 is SNEGSKA (reference sequence). The V segment lost 6 bases and the J segment 6 bases; nucleotides outside the gene matches: 5. The CDR3 is 13 amino acids.

In its sample, this clone was seen many times. The CDR3 goes on 3 residues after the read ends, and that part is filled in from the germline J gene. This chain links TRBV6-2 or TRBV6-3 with TRBJ2-5; 10 bases fit TRBD2. The germline gives CDR1 MNHEY, CDR2 SVGEGT. J gave up 5 bases and V 5 bases, and 5 bases lay outside the gene matches. The CDR3 has 14 amino acids. The part of the CDR3 DNA that was read is TGTGCCAGCAGTCCACTAGCGGGGAGGGAGACC. Its translation: CASSPLAGRET. The full CDR3 sequence reads CASSPLAGRETQYF.

This clone was seen ten or more times. The observed sequence ends 3 residues before the CDR3 terminus, with the missing tail filled in from the germline J gene. The chain uses TRBV19 and TRBJ1-5; tentative D call: TRBD1 (6 bases). The CDR3 length is 14 residues. CDR1 is LNHDA and CDR2 is SQIVND in the germline V gene (reference sequence). V lost 7 bases, J lost 6 bases, and 16 bases lay in between. CDR3 DNA, as far as it was read: TGTGCCAGTAATTCCAGGGGAGGGACTCAGCCC. It codes for CASNSRGGTQP. The CDR3 as a whole reads CASNSRGGTQPQHF. The complete variable domain, with remaining parts taken from reference TRBV19 and TRBJ1-5, reads DGGITQSPKYLFRKEGQNVTLSCEQNLNHDAMYWYRQDPGQGLRLIYYSQIVNDFQKGDIAEGYSVSREKKESFPLTVTSAQKNPTAFYLCASNSRGGTQPQHFGDGTRLSIL.

This clone was counted many times. From the germline J gene comes the end of the CDR3, since the read stops 3 residues before it. The chain employs TRBV30 and TRBJ1-5, with 9 positions matching TRBD1. The CDR3 is 13 residues long. V lost 5 bases, J lost 3 bases, and 2 bases stayed unmatched. The germline V gene encodes CDR1 GTSNPN and CDR2 SVGIG (reference sequence). The CDR3 here is CAWDRGVNQPQHF. The covered CDR3 bases are TGTGCCTGGGACAGGGGGGTCAATCAGCCC.

In this sample, this clone turned up many times. Read data end 3 residues before the CDR3 end; the end is taken from the germline J gene. V and J are TRBV12-5 and TRBJ2-1; 9 positions match TRBD2. This CDR3 has 15 residues. The V and J ends lost 5 bases and 6 bases, in that order; junction bases with no gene match: 8. Germline-derived CDR1 and CDR2 are LGHNT and FRNRAP. CDR3 sequence reads: CASGASFSGSNEQFF. The CDR3 DNA, read in part, is TGTGCTAGTGGTGCCTCCTTTAGCGGGAGCAATGAG.

This clone showed up many times. The CDR3 is cut off 3 residues early in the read; its end comes from the germline J gene. The chain has TRBV5-5 and TRBJ2-2, with D unclear. Trimming removed 0 bases at V and 2 bases at J, with 5 bases between. Germline assignment: CDR1 SGHKS and CDR2 YYEKEE (reference sequence). The length of the CDR3 is 14 residues. CDR3: CASSLAPNTGELFF. CDR3 DNA (partial): TGTGCCAGCAGCTTGGCCCCTAACACCGGGGAG.

This clone came up many times. The read ends 3 residues shy of where the CDR3 ends; the end is completed using the germline J gene. J is TRBJ1-6 and V is TRBV30; 11 bases match TRBD1. Germline V CDR1 and CDR2: GTSNPN, SVGIG (reference sequence). The CDR3 is 14 residues long. The CDR3 DNA, read in part, is TGTGCCTGGAGCCGGGACAGGGGGTACTTGGCC. Encoded protein: CAWSRDRGYLA. From start to end, the CDR3 is CAWSRDRGYLALHF.

This clone was recorded at least ten times. Coverage ceases 3 residues before the CDR3 finishes, and the germline J gene fills in the end. V and J are TRBV6-2 or TRBV6-3 and TRBJ1-5, with D possibly TRBD1 on 6 matching bases. V was pared by 0 bases and J by 5 bases, with 11 bases between. This CDR3 has 15 amino acids. Germline V gives CDR1 MNHEY, CDR2 SVGEGT. The CDR3 DNA, read in part, is TGTGCCAGCAGTTACTCTGGGCAGGGGTATCAGCCC. Translated, it gives CASSYSGQGYQP. The whole CDR3 sequence reads CASSYSGQGYQPQHF.

This clone was recorded at least ten times. Mismatch with germline at one junction end may stem from a read error. The read ends 3 residues shy of where the CDR3 ends; the end is completed using the germline J gene. The chain uses TRBV4-2 and TRBJ2-3, with 12 bases fitting TRBD2. The CDR3 is 16 amino acids. The V gene's germline CDR1 is LGHNA and CDR2 YNFKEQ. The chain's CDR3 is CASSQSLAGGIDTQYF. The part of the CDR3 DNA that was read is TGCGCCAGCAGCCAATCACTAGCGGGAGGCATAGATACG.

This clone was counted many times. The CDR3 end is not reached by the read, which stops 3 residues before it; the germline J gene fills it in. The rearrangement links TRBV2 to TRBJ1-4; 8 positions match TRBD1. V shed 6 bases and J 7 bases; nucleotides not matched to a gene: 4. The length of the CDR3 is 13 residues. Germline V lookup: CDR1 SNHLY, CDR2 FYNNEI. CDR3: CASRQGGAEKLFF. CDR3 bases read: TGTGCCAGCAGACAGGGGGGAGCTGAAAAA. The full variable domain, with the rest looked up from reference TRBV2 and TRBJ1-4, is EPEVTQTPSHQVTQMGQEVILRCVPISNHLYFYWYRQILGQKVEFLVSFYNNEISEKSEIFDDQFSVERPDGSNFTLKIRSTKLEDSAMYFCASRQGGAEKLFFGSGTQLSVL.

This clone was seen at least ten times. Sequencing ends 3 residues short of the CDR3 end; the germline J gene provides the rest. The gene calls are TRBV19 and TRBJ1-1; perhaps TRBD1 as D (6 bases). The CDR3 is 13 amino acids. The germline V gene encodes CDR1 LNHDA and CDR2 SQIVND (reference sequence). The part of the CDR3 DNA that was read is TGTGCCAGTTTCGGGGCGGGGGGCTGGGAA. It specifies CASFGAGGWE. The CDR3 reads in full as CASFGAGGWEAFF.

Ten or more counts support this clone. Coverage ceases 3 residues before the CDR3 finishes, and the germline J gene fills in the end. This chain joins TRBV6-2 or TRBV6-3 and TRBJ2-3; TRBD2 matches 9 bases. V shed 7 bases and J 4 bases; nucleotides not matched to a gene: 9. Germline CDR1 MNHEY, CDR2 SVGEGT. The CDR3 contains 15 residues. The CDR3 loop reads CASTRSSGRSDTQYF. The sequenced part of the CDR3 DNA is TGTGCCAGCACCCGGAGCAGCGGGAGGTCAGATACG.

This clone appeared many times. The read falls 3 residues short of the CDR3 end, and the missing part is taken from the germline J gene. The gene calls are TRBV3-1 (or the pseudogene TRBV3-2) and TRBJ1-4; TRBD1 matches 8 bases. Germline V CDR1 and CDR2: LGHDT, YNNKEL (reference sequence). CDR3 size: 14 residues. Trimming removed 4 bases from V and 8 bases from J; junction bases left unmatched: 6. The CDR3 sequence: CASSRQGMGEKLFF. The CDR3 DNA, read in part, is TGTGCCAGCAGCCGACAGGGGATGGGGGAAAAA.